This TCR beta chain was found in a study of cytotoxic CD8 clonotypes in ibrutinib-treated CLL. Germline CDR1 reads MDHEN; CDR2 reads SYDVKM. V shed 5 bases, J shed 6 bases, and the junction held 8 bases outside the gene matches. This CDR3 region has 15 residues. This clone was observed a few times. Measured with immunoSEQ multiplex PCR; TCRdb has only the in-frame clones, and not every one. The sample holds hundreds of thousands of clones, around 70% seen once. This clonotype was obtained from a human donor with chronic lymphocytic leukemia. Here the sequenced sample was PBMCs, taken after 24 months of ibrutinib treatment. V usage is TRBV28 and J usage is TRBJ1-5; 9 bases align to TRBD1. CDR3 DNA: TGTGCCAGCAGTACCGGGACAGGGTTTGCTCAGCCCCAGCATTTT. Translated: CASSTGTGFAQPQHF.